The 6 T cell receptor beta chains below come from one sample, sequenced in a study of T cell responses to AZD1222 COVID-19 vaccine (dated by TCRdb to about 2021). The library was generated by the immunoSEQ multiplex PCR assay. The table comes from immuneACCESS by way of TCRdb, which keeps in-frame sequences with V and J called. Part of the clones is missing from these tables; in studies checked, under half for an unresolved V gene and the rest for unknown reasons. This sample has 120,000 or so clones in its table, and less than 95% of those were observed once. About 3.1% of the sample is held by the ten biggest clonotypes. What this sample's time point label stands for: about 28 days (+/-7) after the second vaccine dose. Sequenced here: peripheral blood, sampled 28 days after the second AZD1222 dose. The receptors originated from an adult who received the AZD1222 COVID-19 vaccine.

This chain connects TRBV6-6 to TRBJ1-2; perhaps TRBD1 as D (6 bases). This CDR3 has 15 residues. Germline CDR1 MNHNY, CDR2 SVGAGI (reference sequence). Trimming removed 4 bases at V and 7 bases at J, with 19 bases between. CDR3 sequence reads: CASSSTADRIPGYTF. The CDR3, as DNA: TGTGCCAGCAGTTCGACCGCTGACAGGATCCCTGGCTACACCTTC.

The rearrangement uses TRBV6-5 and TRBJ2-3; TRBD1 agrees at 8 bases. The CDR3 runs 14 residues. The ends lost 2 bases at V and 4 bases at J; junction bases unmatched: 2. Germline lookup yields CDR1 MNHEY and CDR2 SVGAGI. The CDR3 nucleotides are TGTGCCAGCAGTTACGACAGGGGCCCAGATACGCAGTATTTT. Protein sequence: CASSYDRGPDTQYF.

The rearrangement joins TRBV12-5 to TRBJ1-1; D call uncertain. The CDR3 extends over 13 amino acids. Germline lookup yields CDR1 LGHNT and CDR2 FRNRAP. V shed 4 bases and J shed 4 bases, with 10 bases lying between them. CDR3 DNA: TGTGCTAGTGGTTCTTACATCAGCACTGAAGCTTTCTTT. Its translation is CASGSYISTEAFF.

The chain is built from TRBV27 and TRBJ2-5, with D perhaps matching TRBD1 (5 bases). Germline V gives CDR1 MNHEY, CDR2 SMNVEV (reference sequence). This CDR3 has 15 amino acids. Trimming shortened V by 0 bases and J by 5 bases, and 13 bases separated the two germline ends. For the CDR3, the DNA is TGTGCCAGCAGTTTATCGGAAACAGGTCGGGAGACCCAGTACTTC. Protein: CASSLSETGRETQYF.

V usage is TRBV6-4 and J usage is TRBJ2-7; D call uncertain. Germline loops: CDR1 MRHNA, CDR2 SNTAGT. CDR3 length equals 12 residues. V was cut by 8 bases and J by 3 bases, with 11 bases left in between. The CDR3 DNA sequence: TGTGCCAGCCCGAGAGAGATCTACGAGCAGTACTTC. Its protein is CASPREIYEQYF.

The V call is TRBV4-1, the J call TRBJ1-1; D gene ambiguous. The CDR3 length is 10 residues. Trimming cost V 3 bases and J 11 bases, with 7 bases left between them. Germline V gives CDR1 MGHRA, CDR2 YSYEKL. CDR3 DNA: TGCGCCAGCAGCCAGGGGAGGGCTTTCTTT. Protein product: CASSQGRAFF.